This TCR beta chain appears in the sequencing data of a study of shared clonotypes between healthy human individuals. Study overall: Serving as donors were a couple of women and a few men, whose ages spanned 18 to 49. Study results and limitations: Rarefaction demonstrated incomplete sorted-subset sequencing despite large depth. The generation probabilities recorded for non-shared clonotypes fell below those of clonotypes shared by all four donors.

The CDR3 sequence is 14 residues long. V gave up 3 bases and J gave up 5 bases, with 11 bases separating them. Germline V gene data show CDR1 as KGHSH and CDR2 as LQKENI. Assay: immunoSEQ multiplex PCR; the TCRdb copy retains only in-frame clones and omits some. The sample yields around 2.1 million clones, 90% to 96% seen once. In this sample, this clone turned up a few times. Its cognate antigen is unknown. Sequenced input: naive CD4+ T cells sorted from blood. Subset described: CD45RA+ positively selected. The origin of this receptor is a man between 18 and 29 years old in good health. The chain uses TRBV18 and TRBJ1-5, with no clear D. The DNA for the CDR3 is TGTGCCAGCTCACCCACGGGCCTGTATCAGCCCCAGCATTTT. This gives the protein CASSPTGLYQPQHF.